Following are 29 T cell receptor beta chains from one sample sequenced in a study of OX40 agonist ivuxolimab in advanced cancers. Produced via immunoSEQ multiplex PCR; TCRdb's table is partial and in-frame only. The data show around 100,000 clones, about 91% seen once. The sequences come from CD4+ or CD8+ T cells sorted from blood, collected in a trial of the OX40 agonist ivuxolimab. These receptors all come from an adult with an advanced solid tumor such as melanoma, head and neck, liver or kidney cancer.

The rearrangement uses TRBV9 and TRBJ2-7; either TRBD1 or TRBD2 may fit D (6 bases each). V was shortened by 0 bases and J by 1 base, with 8 bases between the two germline ends. CDR3 length: 14 residues. The germline V gene encodes CDR1 SGDLS and CDR2 YYNGEE. CDR3 nucleotide sequence: TGTGCCAGCAGCGTAGTAGGGGGGTCCTACGAGCAGTACTTC. Translating it yields CASSVVGGSYEQYF.

This sequence joins TRBV28 and TRBJ1-6; 7 bases fit TRBD1. The germline CDR1 and CDR2 sequences are MDHEN and SYDVKM. Trimming took 5 bases from V and 0 from J; bases not matched to a gene: 7. This CDR3 contains 17 residues. Here the CDR3 DNA reads TGTGCCAGCAGTCTTTCCAGGGACAGCTCCTATAATTCACCCCTCCACTTT. Its translation: CASSLSRDSSYNSPLHF. Drawing the rest from reference TRBV28 and TRBJ1-6, the complete variable domain is DVKVTQSSRYLVKRTGEKVFLECVQDMDHENMFWYRQDPGLGLRLIYFSYDVKMKEKGDIPEGYSVSREKKERFSLILESASTNQTSMYLCASSLSRDSSYNSPLHFGNGTRLTVT.

DNA of the CDR3: TGTGCCAGCTCACCACGGACTAGCGGGAGTTTGCATGAGCAGTTCTTC. This encodes CASSPRTSGSLHEQFF. V usage is TRBV18 and J usage is TRBJ2-1, with TRBD2 matching over 13 bases. The V and J ends lost 1 base and 8 bases, in that order; junction bases with no gene match: 5. CDR3 length: 16 residues. CDR1 is KGHSH, CDR2 LQKENI, per germline.

This clone has only one observation. V is TRBV7-2 and J is TRBJ2-7; D not resolved. This CDR3 has 13 amino acids. Trimming removed 1 base from V and 5 bases from J, with 9 bases in between. Germline V lookup: CDR1 SGHTA, CDR2 FQGNSA. In DNA form, the CDR3 reads TGTGCCAGCAGCTTAGGGGGTGATGACGAGCAGTACTTC. Its translation: CASSLGGDDEQYF.

The chain employs TRBV13 and TRBJ2-7; D perhaps matches TRBD1 (5 bases). The V and J ends lost 5 bases and 6 bases respectively, with 17 bases between them. Germline V lookup: CDR1 PRHDT, CDR2 FYEKMQ (reference sequence). The CDR3 is 14 amino acids. The CDR3 DNA is TGTGCCAGCAGCCCCGGAAGACAGTATCCCGAGCAGTACTTC. Its protein is CASSPGRQYPEQYF.

This CDR3 is CASSLSTPRGAIEQYF. The CDR3, as DNA: TGTGCCAGCAGCTTGTCCACCCCGCGGGGGGCAATTGAGCAGTACTTC. J is TRBJ2-7 and V is TRBV5-5; TRBD2 aligns across 8 bases. V gave up 1 base and J gave up 7 bases; unmatched junction bases: 13. CDR1 is SGHKS and CDR2 is YYEKEE in the germline V gene (reference sequence). There are 16 residues in the CDR3.

With respect to this clone: At the DNA level, this CDR3 is encoded by other sequences in the same sample as well. The genes are TRBV5-6 and TRBJ2-3; no reliable D call. Trimming removed 3 bases at V and 2 bases at J, with 1 base between. The CDR3 has 11 amino acids. The germline CDR1 and CDR2 sequences are SGHDT and YYEEEE. This CDR3 reads CASSYTDTQYF. The CDR3 DNA sequence: TGTGCCAGCAGCTACACAGATACGCAGTATTTT.

The CDR3 loop reads CASSGRGGLEAFF. The CDR3 DNA follows: TGTGCCAGCAGTGGTCGTGGGGGCCTGGAAGCTTTCTTT. The chain joins TRBV6-1 to TRBJ1-1, with D maybe TRBD1 (6 bases). V was cut by 4 bases and J by 8 bases, with 14 bases left in between. Germline assignment: CDR1 MNHNS and CDR2 SASEGT. The CDR3 sequence is 13 residues long.

This chain links TRBV13 with TRBJ2-1; D perhaps matches TRBD2 (7 bases). The CDR3 is 19 amino acids. Germline-derived CDR1 and CDR2 are PRHDT and FYEKMQ (reference sequence). Trimming stripped 4 bases from V and 0 bases from J, with 22 bases between. CDR3 coding DNA: TGTGCCAGCAGCTCCCACTACGTAGGCGGGGGCAGCTCCTACAATGAGCAGTTCTTC. Its protein product is CASSSHYVGGGSSYNEQFF.

J is TRBJ2-2 and V is TRBV4-1; 13 nucleotides agree with TRBD2. J lost 3 bases, V lost 5 bases, and 9 bases had no gene match. Per germline, CDR1 MGHRA and CDR2 YSYEKL. CDR3 length: 18 residues. The CDR3 DNA is TGCGCCAGCAGCTTAAAGACTAGCGGGAGGACTTACACCGGGGAGCTGTTTTTT. Protein sequence: CASSLKTSGRTYTGELFF.

This clone was found once. The chain is built from TRBV7-2 and TRBJ2-5; D is possibly TRBD1 (5 bases). The CDR3 length is 12 residues. Germline lookup yields CDR1 SGHTA and CDR2 FQGNSA. The V end was cut by 3 bases, the J end by 5 bases, with 7 bases between. CDR3 residues: CASSFRAETQYF. The CDR3 nucleotides are TGTGCCAGCAGCTTCAGGGCGGAGACCCAGTACTTC. The variable domain in full, with the rest retrieved from reference TRBV7-2 and TRBJ2-5, is GAGVSQSPSNKVTEKGKDVELRCDPISGHTALYWYRQSLGQGLEFLIYFQGNSAPDKSGLPSDRFSAERTGGSVSTLTIQRTQQEDSAVYLCASSFRAETQYFGPGTRLLVL.

The V call is TRBV5-4, the J call TRBJ2-4; 10 nucleotides align to TRBD1. The V gene end was trimmed by 0 bases and the J gene end by 3 bases; junction bases not matched to a gene: 3. The CDR3 has 16 amino acids. CDR1 and CDR2 (germline): SGHNT, YYREEE (reference sequence). The CDR3 loop is CASSLATGGGKNIQYF. The DNA of the CDR3 is TGTGCCAGCAGCTTGGCGACAGGGGGCGGCAAAAACATTCAGTACTTC.

The V and J genes are TRBV30 and TRBJ2-2; 7 bases fit TRBD2. V lost 8 bases, J lost 3 bases, and 12 bases stayed unmatched. The CDR3 consists of 15 residues. Per germline, CDR1 GTSNPN and CDR2 SVGIG (reference sequence). Here the CDR3 reads CALRGRERDTGELFF. DNA of the CDR3: TGTGCCCTTAGAGGGCGGGAGCGGGACACCGGGGAGCTGTTTTTT.

The chain couples TRBV5-1 to TRBJ2-1; no reliable D call. Trimming removed 0 bases at V and 0 bases at J, with 10 bases between. CDR3 size: 16 residues. Germline V gene data show CDR1 as SGHRS and CDR2 as YFSETQ. DNA of the CDR3: TGCGCCAGCAGCTTGGGAACCGGTTTCTCCTACAATGAGCAGTTCTTC. Translated, it gives CASSLGTGFSYNEQFF.

V is TRBV7-2 and J is TRBJ2-5; D gene ambiguous. The CDR3 length is 12 residues. Germline loops: CDR1 SGHTA, CDR2 FQGNSA. The germline V and J ends were trimmed by 5 bases and 2 bases, with 6 bases remaining between them. The CDR3 DNA follows: TGTGCCAGCAGCACCTATCAAGAGACCCAGTACTTC. It codes for CASSTYQETQYF.

The genes are TRBV9 and TRBJ2-7; D might be TRBD2 (6 bases). From germline, CDR1 is SGDLS and CDR2 YYNGEE. The CDR3 has 14 amino acids. V shed 3 bases and J shed 1 base, with 11 bases lying between them. CDR3 sequence: CASSEGLGSYEQYF. The CDR3, as DNA: TGTGCCAGCAGCGAGGGACTGGGGTCCTACGAGCAGTACTTC.

CDR3: CASSEQDITEAFF. The CDR3 region has the DNA TGTGCCAGCAGTGAGCAGGATATCACTGAAGCTTTCTTT. The rearrangement uses TRBV27 and TRBJ1-1; D uncertain. Trimming pared 5 bases from V and 4 bases from J, leaving 11 bases between. The CDR3 is made up of 13 amino acids. Germline CDR1 reads MNHEY; CDR2 reads SMNVEV (reference sequence).

The rearrangement joins TRBV7-3 to TRBJ2-3; D is uncertain. Trimming left V 5 bases short and J 4 bases short, with 19 bases between. This CDR3 has 16 amino acids. Germline V lookup: CDR1 SGHTA, CDR2 FQGTGA. The CDR3 protein is CASSPWAPTLSDTQYF. CDR3 nucleotide sequence: TGTGCCAGCAGCCCGTGGGCCCCGACTTTATCAGATACGCAGTATTTT.

CDR3 nucleotide sequence: TGTGCCAGCAGCCGGACCGAAGACACTGAAGCTTTCTTT. It translates to CASSRTEDTEAFF. The gene calls are TRBV6-4 and TRBJ1-1; no clear D. The CDR3 has 13 residues. The germline CDR1 and CDR2 sequences are MRHNA and SNTAGT. Trimming removed 6 bases from V and 3 bases from J, with 11 bases in between.

A note on this clone: The sample carries other DNA sequences with the same CDR3. This chain joins TRBV7-2 and TRBJ2-2; D may be TRBD2 (5 bases). Germline-derived CDR1 and CDR2 are SGHTA and FQGNSA. CDR3 length equals 16 residues. Trimming left V 0 bases short and J 8 bases short, with 16 bases between. The chain's CDR3 is CASSLARRDLTGELFF. CDR3 DNA sequence: TGTGCCAGCAGCTTAGCACGTCGGGATTTGACTGGGGAGCTGTTTTTT. Full variable domain (outside the CDR3, taken from reference TRBV7-2 and TRBJ2-2): GAGVSQSPSNKVTEKGKDVELRCDPISGHTALYWYRQSLGQGLEFLIYFQGNSAPDKSGLPSDRFSAERTGGSVSTLTIQRTQQEDSAVYLCASSLARRDLTGELFFGEGSRLTVL.

This chain joins TRBV7-2 and TRBJ2-3; D not resolved. V lost 3 bases and J 4 bases, leaving 8 bases between the germline ends. The CDR3 spans 13 residues. Per germline, CDR1 SGHTA and CDR2 FQGNSA. The CDR3 bases are TGTGCCAGCAGCTTGGACCAAGCAGATACGCAGTATTTT. Translating it yields CASSLDQADTQYF.

The chain has TRBV15 and TRBJ2-1; D is unresolved. Trimming left V 4 bases short and J 1 base short, with 14 bases between. CDR3 length equals 16 residues. The germline V gene encodes CDR1 LNHNV and CDR2 YYDKDF (reference sequence). The CDR3 here is CATSNSKGLSYNEQFF. CDR3 nucleotide sequence: TGTGCCACCAGCAATAGTAAAGGGTTGTCCTACAATGAGCAGTTCTTC. The entire variable domain, with the rest obtained from reference TRBV15 and TRBJ2-1, is as follows: DAMVIQNPRYQVTQFGKPVTLSCSQTLNHNVMYWYQQKSSQAPKLLFHYYDKDFNNEADTPDNFQSRRPNTSFCFLDIRSPGLGDTAMYLCATSNSKGLSYNEQFFGPGTRLTVL.

Written as DNA, the CDR3 is TGTGCCTCCAGGGACAGGGTAGGCACAGATACGCAGTATTTT. Its protein is CASRDRVGTDTQYF. The chain combines TRBV30 with TRBJ2-3, with 9 bases that match TRBD1. The germline V gene encodes CDR1 GTSNPN and CDR2 SVGIG (reference sequence). With 7 bases clipped from V and 1 base from J, the junction kept 6 bases outside the gene matches. The CDR3 is made up of 14 amino acids.

This chain joins TRBV7-3 and TRBJ2-1; D unclear. Trimming stripped 5 bases from V and 0 bases from J, with 17 bases between. The CDR3 has 17 amino acids. Germline V gene data show CDR1 as SGHTA and CDR2 as FQGTGA. The CDR3 DNA reads as TGTGCCAGCAGCCCCCCTAGTCGGCGGCCCTCCTACAATGAGCAGTTCTTC. Its protein is CASSPPSRRPSYNEQFF.

The chain employs TRBV19 and TRBJ2-1; D is uncertain. Trimming removed 0 bases at V and 4 bases at J, with 7 bases between. The germline gives CDR1 LNHDA, CDR2 SQIVND (reference sequence). This CDR3 region has 14 residues. The CDR3 is CASSIDSSYNEQFF. The CDR3 region has the DNA TGTGCCAGTAGTATAGACTCCTCTTACAATGAGCAGTTCTTC.

The chain joins TRBV5-1 to TRBJ2-5; no clear D. V gave up 4 bases and J gave up 9 bases, with 19 bases separating them. The V gene's germline CDR1 is SGHRS and CDR2 YFSETQ. This CDR3 region has 14 residues. The CDR3 region has the DNA TGCGCCAGCAGCCCCGGGCAGGTCGGGTATGCCCAGTACTTC. This translates into CASSPGQVGYAQYF.

This chain joins TRBV5-1 and TRBJ2-2, with D hard to call. With 1 base removed from V and 4 bases from J, the gap between germline ends came to 5 bases. The CDR3 has 13 amino acids. Germline assignment: CDR1 SGHRS and CDR2 YFSETQ. CDR3 nucleotide sequence: TGCGCCAGCAGCTTGCCGAGCACCGGGGAGCTGTTTTTT. Protein: CASSLPSTGELFF.

V usage is TRBV11-1 and J usage is TRBJ2-1, with D unclear. Deletions cut 1 base from V and 9 bases from J, with 10 bases between. The germline gives CDR1 SGHAT, CDR2 FQDESV (reference sequence). The CDR3 spans 13 residues. CDR3 bases: TGTGCCAGCAGCTTAGTATTCGTCGGTGAGCAGTTCTTC. This encodes CASSLVFVGEQFF.

This rearrangement joins TRBV5-1 to TRBJ2-3; 7 bases fit TRBD2. In germline, CDR1 is SGHRS, CDR2 YFSETQ. This CDR3 spans 15 amino acids. V gave up 0 bases and J gave up 1 base; unmatched junction bases: 2. This chain's CDR3 is CASSLVAGGTDTQYF. The CDR3 DNA follows: TGCGCCAGCAGCTTGGTTGCGGGAGGCACAGATACGCAGTATTTT.